The 10 T cell receptor beta chains below were found in one sample sequenced in a study of cytomegalovirus exposure and HLA in healthy donors. PCR used 60 Vbeta primers and 13 Jbeta primers. Profiled with immunoSEQ multiplex PCR; TCRdb holds only in-frame clones, not every one. The table gives roughly 75,000 clones; the top ten clones make up roughly 0.9% of it. What was sequenced was PBMCs. These receptors all come from a boy between 10 and 17 years old in good health and CMV-seronegative.

The chain links TRBV27 to TRBJ1-1, with no clear D. Trimming shortened V by 4 bases and J by 0 bases, and 6 bases separated the two germline ends. Germline V gives CDR1 MNHEY, CDR2 SMNVEV (reference sequence). The CDR3 loop spans 13 amino acids. The CDR3 DNA reads TGTGCCAGCAGTTACTATCTGAACACTGAAGCTTTCTTT. It yields the protein CASSYYLNTEAFF.

The chain has TRBV5-1 and TRBJ2-2, with 9 bases aligning to TRBD2. V lost 9 bases, J lost 1 base, and 4 bases stayed unmatched. CDR1 and CDR2 (germline): SGHRS, YFSETQ. CDR3 length: 14 residues. The DNA of the CDR3 is TGCGCCACTGCGACTAGCGGGAACACCGGGGAGCTGTTTTTT. It is translated as CATATSGNTGELFF.

This rearrangement joins TRBV30 to TRBJ1-2; D not resolved. This CDR3 is built from 15 residues. Per the germline V gene, CDR1 is GTSNPN and CDR2 is SVGIG (reference sequence). V lost 0 bases, J lost 8 bases, and 19 bases lay in between. CDR3 DNA: TGTGCCTGGAGTGTACCTGCGAGGAGGGCTAAGGGCTACACCTTC. Translation: CAWSVPARRAKGYTF.

The chain carries TRBV2 and TRBJ1-2; 9 bases are shared with TRBD1. The V and J ends lost 1 base and 6 bases, in that order; junction bases with no gene match: 3. CDR3 length: 14 residues. Per the germline V gene, CDR1 is SNHLY and CDR2 is FYNNEI. This CDR3 is CASSEGQGDNGYTF. The CDR3 DNA reads TGTGCCAGCAGTGAAGGACAGGGGGATAATGGCTACACCTTC.

The rearrangement links TRBV15 to TRBJ2-1; 7 bases fit TRBD1. CDR3 length: 18 amino acids. V was pared by 0 bases and J by 5 bases, with 13 bases of the junction left unmatched. The germline CDR1 and CDR2 sequences are LNHNV and YYDKDF (reference sequence). Here the CDR3 DNA reads TGTGCCACCAGCAGAGACGGGTTGCAGGGGGTGATCGACAATGAGCAGTTCTTC. It specifies CATSRDGLQGVIDNEQFF.

For the CDR3, the DNA is TGTGCCAGCAGCTTAGTAGTAGGGACAGTCAATCAGCCCCAGCATTTT. Translating it yields CASSLVVGTVNQPQHF. This chain links TRBV7-2 with TRBJ1-5; 7 bases line up with TRBD1. There are 16 residues in the CDR3. The V gene's germline CDR1 is SGHTA and CDR2 FQGNSA. V was clipped by 1 base and J by 3 bases; unmatched bases: 6.

The chain combines TRBV4-1 with TRBJ1-4, with D hard to call. The CDR3 extends over 15 amino acids. Germline V lookup: CDR1 MGHRA, CDR2 YSYEKL. V lost 1 base, J lost 2 bases, and 8 bases lay in between. CDR3 bases: TGCGCCAGCAGCCAAGTATGGCACACTAATGAAAAACTGTTTTTT. Protein sequence: CASSQVWHTNEKLFF.

The rearrangement uses TRBV5-1 and TRBJ2-7; 10 nucleotides match TRBD2. Germline loops: CDR1 SGHRS, CDR2 YFSETQ. The CDR3 is 14 amino acids. Losses at the gene ends were 4 bases for V and 2 bases for J; bases not matched to a gene: 3. The DNA of the CDR3 is TGCGCCAGCAGCCGGACTAGCGGCGCCTACGAGCAGTACTTC. Amino acid sequence: CASSRTSGAYEQYF. Based on the CDR3 plus reference TRBV5-1 and TRBJ2-7, the full variable domain is KAGVTQTPRYLIKTRGQQVTLSCSPISGHRSVSWYQQTPGQGLQFLFEYFSETQRNKGNFPGRFSGRQFSNSRSEMNVSTLELGDSALYLCASSRTSGAYEQYFGPGTRLTVT.

The chain couples TRBV11-2 to TRBJ2-1; possible D gene TRBD1, 6 bases. Looked up from germline, CDR1 is SGHAT and CDR2 is FQNNGV. V lost 5 bases to trimming and J lost 6 bases, with 14 bases between them. The CDR3 contains 14 residues. The CDR3 spells CASSPVLQGNEQFF. As DNA, the CDR3 is TGTGCCAGCAGCCCCGTGCTACAGGGCAATGAGCAGTTCTTC.

This chain uses TRBV18 with TRBJ1-5; D uncertain. Per germline, CDR1 KGHSH and CDR2 LQKENI. The CDR3 covers 11 residues. The V and J ends lost 6 bases and 5 bases respectively, with 5 bases between them. The CDR3 DNA is TGTGCCAGCTCGGCCCATCAGCCCCAGCATTTT. This encodes CASSAHQPQHF. The full variable domain, in which reference TRBV18 and TRBJ1-5 provide the parts outside the CDR3, is NAGVMQNPRHLVRRRGQEARLRCSPMKGHSHVYWYRQLPEEGLKFMVYLQKENIIDESGMPKERFSAEFPKEGPSILRIQQVVRGDSAAYFCASSAHQPQHFGDGTRLSIL.